This T cell receptor (beta chain) was sequenced for a study of blood T cell repertoires in COVID-19. Whole-study context: T cells, B-cell-depleted T cells, or PBMCs provided the cDNA or gDNA that served as material.

CDR3 length: 17 residues. Germline V gives CDR1 SSHAT, CDR2 FNYEAQ (reference sequence). Details on this clone: Sequence at one end of the junction differs from germline and may be a read error.

In the study's own analysis: Estimates of nucleated cell counts were drawn from the amplification of reference gene primers. Only in-frame clones appear in the TCRdb table, and some are missing; sequencing was by immunoSEQ multiplex PCR. Clonal size and the V and J genes are those of that table, whereas D and trimming came from the DNA. Among about 230,000 clones listed, around 80% were seen once. Sequenced input: PBMCs or T cells enriched from blood (not recorded which). The clonotype comes from a man aged 55 to 70 who had recovered from COVID-19. V usage is TRBV7-7 and J usage is TRBJ2-6; weak D call: TRBD1 (6 bases). The chain's CDR3 is CASSSSDSYSGANVLTF. The CDR3 DNA reads TGTGCTAGCAGCTCCTCGGACAGTTACTCTGGGGCCAACGTCCTGACTTTC.